This record looks at one T cell receptor beta chain sequence and its context. The data stem from a study of shared clonotypes between healthy human individuals. The V end lost 4 bases, the J end lost 5 bases, and 14 bases lay between the germline ends. The CDR3 contains 14 residues. Germline assignment: CDR1 MNHEY and CDR2 SVGAGI. Clones were sequenced by immunoSEQ multiplex PCR, and TCRdb holds only the in-frame ones, with some missing. The table includes about 2.3 million clones, 80% to 95% detected once. All of the donors resided in Nashville, Tennessee, and each was a Caucasian adult. This TCR came from a man between 18 and 35 years old in good health. Some clones in this sample may be carry-over from other donors' samples. The chain has TRBV6-5 and TRBJ1-2, with D unresolved. Source material: naive CD4+ T cells from PBMCs. Specified subset: CD45RA+ positively selected. The CDR3 protein is CASSSNPTGYGYTF. The CDR3 DNA follows: TGTGCCAGCAGTTCAAACCCGACCGGGTATGGCTACACCTTC.